The 16 T cell receptor beta chains given below trace back to one sample, sequenced in a study of metastatic and nonmetastatic thyroid tumors. All patients were treatment-naive before thyroid surgery. TCRdb re-called the PCR reads via MiXCR. The sample holds approximately 82,000 clones; about 12% are singletons and the top ten take around 8.8%. The sequencing input was tumor tissue. These receptors all come from a female donor with papillary thyroid cancer or a benign thyroid nodule (not recorded which). Some clones in this sample may be carry-over from other donors' samples.

Concerning this clone: Since a much larger clone is just one base distant, this may be a read error. V gene TRBV25-1 combines with J gene TRBJ2-1; D assignment may be TRBD1 or TRBD2 (6 bases each). Looked up from germline, CDR1 is MGHDK and CDR2 is SYGVNS. This CDR3 comprises 18 residues. Trimming shortened V by 7 bases and J by 0 bases, and 22 bases separated the two germline ends. The CDR3 coding sequence is TGTGCCAGCAAGTTACCAGGACGACGGGGGCTCTCCTACAATGAGCAGTTCTTC. Its protein is CASKLPGRRGLSYNEQFF. The complete variable domain, with remaining parts taken from reference TRBV25-1 and TRBJ2-1, reads EADIYQTPRYLVIGTGKKITLECSQTMGHDKMYWYQQDPGMELHLIHYSYGVNSTEKGDLSSESTVSRIRTEHFPLTLESARPSHTSQYLCASKLPGRRGLSYNEQFFGPGTRLTVL.

This clone was seen just once. Different DNA sequences within this sample yield the same CDR3. The J gene is TRBJ2-7, the V gene TRBV13, with a weak D call TRBD1 (5 bases). CDR3 size: 15 residues. V shed 6 bases and J shed 2 bases, with 17 bases lying between them. Germline CDR1 PRHDT, CDR2 FYEKMQ (reference sequence). The DNA for the CDR3 is TGTGCCAGCAGTCAAGCCTGGACACCTGCCTACGAGCAGTACTTC. Translated: CASSQAWTPAYEQYF.

Ten or more counts support this clone. This chain uses TRBV5-6 with TRBJ2-7; 9 positions agree with TRBD2. V dropped 4 bases and J dropped 2; count of bases not matched to a gene: 10. The CDR3 sequence is 16 residues long. Germline values: CDR1 SGHDT, CDR2 YYEEEE. CDR3 protein: CASSASGTSRPYEQYF. CDR3 in DNA: TGTGCCAGCAGCGCCTCAGGGACTAGCAGACCCTACGAGCAGTACTTC.

This clone has at least ten counts. The same CDR3 can be traced to other DNA sequences in this sample. The V gene is TRBV5-6, the J gene TRBJ2-3, with 7 nucleotides matching TRBD2. Germline V gene data show CDR1 as SGHDT and CDR2 as YYEEEE. This CDR3 is built from 16 residues. The V gene end was trimmed by 5 bases and the J gene end by 5 bases; junction bases not matched to a gene: 14. CDR3 nucleotides: TGTGCCAGCAGTCCGATGTCCGGGGCGGGAGTAGATACGCAGTATTTT. This translates into CASSPMSGAGVDTQYF.

This clone has just a few counts. The junction differs from germline at one of its ends, possibly a read error. The CDR3 nucleotides read TGTGCCAGCAGTGAAACCCGCTACCCCGACACTGAAGCTTTATTT. Amino acid sequence: CASSETRYPDTEALF. V is TRBV6-1 and J is TRBJ1-1; D is unclear. CDR1 and CDR2 from the germline V gene are MNHNS and SASEGT. The CDR3 is 15 residues long.

The sample holds many counts of this clone. A clone one base away is much larger, so this may be a read error. In the same sample, other DNA sequences code for this CDR3. The genes are TRBV27 and TRBJ1-2; no reliable D call. Trimming left V 0 bases short and J 7 bases short, with 15 bases between. Germline loops: CDR1 MNHEY, CDR2 SMNVEV (reference sequence). There are 15 residues in the CDR3. CDR3 DNA: TGTGCCAGCAGTTTATCGGGCCCGAGCGTAGGTGGCTACACCTTC. This translates into CASSLSGPSVGGYTF.

This clone was picked up a small number of times. Being one base from a much bigger clone, this may be a read error. The chain uses TRBV6-5 and TRBJ1-4; unclear D gene. There are 13 residues in the CDR3. Per the germline V gene, CDR1 is MNHEY and CDR2 is SVGAGI. The ends were cut back, 8 bases at V and 7 bases at J, with 14 bases in the middle. CDR3 DNA: TGTGCCAGCGCCGACATACGTACTGAAAAACTGTTTTTT. Translated: CASADIRTEKLFF.

This clone has at least ten counts. The J gene is TRBJ2-1, the V gene TRBV24-1; D is undetermined. V was cut by 4 bases and J by 4 bases, with 13 bases left in between. The CDR3 runs 15 residues. Per germline, CDR1 KGHDR and CDR2 SFDVKD. This CDR3 reads CATSDNGLGYNEQFF. In nucleotides, the CDR3 is TGTGCCACCAGTGACAATGGCCTAGGGTACAATGAGCAGTTCTTC.

This clone has a count of ten or more. The chain combines TRBV12-3 or TRBV12-4 with TRBJ2-7, with D unclear. V shed 2 bases and J shed 4 bases, with 6 bases lying between them. The CDR3 is 12 amino acids. The chain's CDR3 is CASSLTSYEQYF. DNA of the CDR3: TGTGCCAGCAGTTTAACCTCTTACGAGCAGTACTTC.

Points on this clone: Possible read error: a much larger clone is one base away. The V call is TRBV5-1, the J call TRBJ2-5, with unresolved D. The CDR3 is 14 amino acids. V was trimmed by 0 bases and J by 1 base, leaving 7 bases between them. CDR1 and CDR2 (germline): SGHRS, YFSETQ. The CDR3 spells CASSLGTFQETQYF. In nucleotides, the CDR3 is TGCGCCAGCAGCTTGGGGACGTTCCAAGAGACCCAGTACTTC.

By sample share, this clone is medium-sized. CDR3 protein: CATPQLAGGADTQYF. The CDR3, as DNA: TGTGCCACCCCGCAACTAGCTGGGGGGGCAGATACGCAGTATTTT. This chain links TRBV2 with TRBJ2-3; TRBD2 agrees at 7 bases. Per the germline V gene, CDR1 is SNHLY and CDR2 is FYNNEI. The CDR3 has 15 amino acids. J was trimmed by 4 bases and V by 10 bases; bases with no gene match: 14.

The gene calls are TRBV3-1 and TRBJ2-7, with D possibly being TRBD1 (5 bases). The V end lost 2 bases, the J end lost 2 bases, and 10 bases lay between the germline ends. Germline loops: CDR1 LGHDT, CDR2 YNNKEL (reference sequence). The CDR3 is 14 amino acids. CDR3 region: CASSQWTLTYEQYF. The CDR3 bases are TGTGCCAGCAGCCAATGGACACTCACCTACGAGCAGTACTTC.

Remarks on this clone: Possible read error: a much larger clone is one base away. Other DNA variants within this sample encode the same CDR3. The chain has TRBV3-1 and TRBJ1-1; D gene ambiguous. This CDR3 contains 13 residues. V lost 3 bases, J lost 5 bases, and 10 bases lay in between. Germline V gives CDR1 LGHDT, CDR2 YNNKEL (reference sequence). In DNA form, the CDR3 reads TGTGCCAGCAGCCAGGTCTCCGGAACTGAAGCTTTCTTT. Amino acids: CASSQVSGTEAFF.

In this sample, this clone turned up many times. The chain combines TRBV6-5 with TRBJ1-5; D possibly corresponds to TRBD1 (5 bases). Germline V gene data show CDR1 as MNHEY and CDR2 as SVGAGI. CDR3 size: 14 residues. Trimming removed 2 bases at V and 9 bases at J, with 14 bases between. The CDR3 sequence: CASSYPLLGGPQHF. Written as DNA, the CDR3 is TGTGCCAGCAGTTACCCACTACTGGGGGGGCCCCAGCATTTT.

This clone was seen more than once but under ten times. A junction boundary mismatches the germline segment, possibly from a read error. J is TRBJ2-1 and V is TRBV27, with 11 bases identical to TRBD2. This CDR3 spans 17 amino acids. Germline-derived CDR1 and CDR2 are MNHEY and SMNVEV (reference sequence). CDR3 region: CASSLRASGRHVNEKFF. The CDR3 DNA sequence: TGTGCCAGCAGTTTACGGGCTAGCGGGAGGCACGTTAATGAGAAGTTCTTC.

The chain combines TRBV4-2 with TRBJ2-7; D tentatively reads TRBD1 or TRBD2 (5 bases each). CDR3 size: 15 residues. The germline CDR1 and CDR2 sequences are LGHNA and YNFKEQ. V lost 1 base and J lost 4, with 14 bases in between. The CDR3 sequence is CASSQGDPNTYEQYF. The CDR3 DNA reads TGTGCCAGCAGCCAAGGGGACCCGAATACTTACGAGCAGTACTTC.